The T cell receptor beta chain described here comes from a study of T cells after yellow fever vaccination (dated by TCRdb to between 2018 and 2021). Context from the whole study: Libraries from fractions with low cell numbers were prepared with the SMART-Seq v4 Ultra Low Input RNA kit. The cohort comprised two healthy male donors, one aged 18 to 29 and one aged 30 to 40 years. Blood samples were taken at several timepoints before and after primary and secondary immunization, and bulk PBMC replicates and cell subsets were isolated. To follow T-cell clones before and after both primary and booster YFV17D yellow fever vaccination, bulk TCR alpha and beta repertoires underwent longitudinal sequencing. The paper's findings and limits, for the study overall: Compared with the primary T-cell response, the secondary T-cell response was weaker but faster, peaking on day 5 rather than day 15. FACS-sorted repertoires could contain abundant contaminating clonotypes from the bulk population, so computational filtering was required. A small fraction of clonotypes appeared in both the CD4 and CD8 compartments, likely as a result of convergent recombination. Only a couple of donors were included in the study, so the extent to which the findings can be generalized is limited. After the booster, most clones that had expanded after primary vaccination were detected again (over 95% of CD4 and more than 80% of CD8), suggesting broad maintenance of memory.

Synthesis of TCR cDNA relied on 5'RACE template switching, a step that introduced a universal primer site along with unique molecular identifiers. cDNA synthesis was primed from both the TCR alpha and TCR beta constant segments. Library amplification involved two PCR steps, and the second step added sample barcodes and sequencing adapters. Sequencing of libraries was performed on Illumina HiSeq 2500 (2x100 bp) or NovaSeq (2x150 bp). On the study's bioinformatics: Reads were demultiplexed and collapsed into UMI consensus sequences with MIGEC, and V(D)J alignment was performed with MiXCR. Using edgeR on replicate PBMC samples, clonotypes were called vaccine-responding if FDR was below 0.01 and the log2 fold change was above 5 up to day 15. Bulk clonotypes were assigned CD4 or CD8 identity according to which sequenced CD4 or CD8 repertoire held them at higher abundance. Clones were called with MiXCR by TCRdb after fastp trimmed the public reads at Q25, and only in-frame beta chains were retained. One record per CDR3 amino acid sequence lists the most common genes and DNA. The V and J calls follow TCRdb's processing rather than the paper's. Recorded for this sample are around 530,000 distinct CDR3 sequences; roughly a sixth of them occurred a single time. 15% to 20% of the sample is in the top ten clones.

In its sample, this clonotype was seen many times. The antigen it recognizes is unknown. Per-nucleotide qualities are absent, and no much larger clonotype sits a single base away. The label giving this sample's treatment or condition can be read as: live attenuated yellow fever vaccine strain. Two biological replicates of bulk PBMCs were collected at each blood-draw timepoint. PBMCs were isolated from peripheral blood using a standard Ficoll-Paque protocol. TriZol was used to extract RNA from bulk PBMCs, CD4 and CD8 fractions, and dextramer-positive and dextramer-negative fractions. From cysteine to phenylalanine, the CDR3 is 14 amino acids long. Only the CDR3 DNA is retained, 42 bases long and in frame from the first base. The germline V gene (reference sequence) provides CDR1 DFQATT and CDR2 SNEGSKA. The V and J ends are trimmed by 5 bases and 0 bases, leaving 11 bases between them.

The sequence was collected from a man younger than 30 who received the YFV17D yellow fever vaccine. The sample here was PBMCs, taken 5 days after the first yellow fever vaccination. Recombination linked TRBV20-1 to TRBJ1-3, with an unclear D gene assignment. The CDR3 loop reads CSAQRRSSGNTIYF. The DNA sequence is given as TGCAGTGCTCAGAGGCGAAGCTCTGGAAACACCATATATTTT.